The 16 T cell receptor beta chains reported below all come from one sample, sequenced in a study of glioma-infiltrating T cells. The iRepertoire nested amplicon-rescue multiplex PCR amplified TCR alpha and beta CDR3s from RNA. TCRdb reprocessed the multiplex PCR reads with MiXCR, giving one entry per CDR3 protein. The sample records under 200,000 distinct CDR3 sequences, roughly two fifths being singletons. Sequenced: glioma tissue, nonneoplastic brain tissue, or PBMCs (not recorded which). The receptor set was obtained from a human donor with low-grade glioma or glioblastoma, undergoing nonglioma brain surgery, or in good health (not recorded which).

This clonotype has only a few counts. The genes are TRBV11-2 and TRBJ2-1, with a tentative D call TRBD2 (5 bases). This CDR3 comprises 17 residues. V was shortened by 0 bases and J by 0 bases, with 12 bases between the two germline ends. The germline CDR1 and CDR2 sequences are SGHAT and FQNNGV. The CDR3 loop reads CASSLDAISASYNEQFF. The CDR3 coding sequence is TGTGCCAGCAGCTTAGACGCGATTAGCGCCTCCTACAATGAGCAGTTCTTC.

This clonotype has more than one count but fewer than ten. Since a much larger clone is just one base distant, this may be a read error. The gene calls are TRBV27 and TRBJ1-1, with a tentative D call TRBD1 (5 bases). This CDR3 has 16 amino acids. Trimming removed 6 bases at V and 1 base at J, with 18 bases between. The germline V gene encodes CDR1 MNHEY and CDR2 SMNVEV (reference sequence). CDR3 DNA: TGTGCCAGCAGCCTACTCCGATTGGGGGGGAACACTGAAGCTTTCTTT. Its protein product is CASSLLRLGGNTEAFF.

The rearrangement links TRBV20-1 to TRBJ2-7, with TRBD2 identical over 11 bases. The CDR3 totals 15 residues. CDR1 and CDR2 from the germline V gene are DFQATT and SNEGSKA (reference sequence). The J segment lost 6 bases and the V segment lost 5 bases, leaving 12 bases of the junction unmatched. This CDR3 reads CSAQPPTSGIGEQYF. The DNA of the CDR3 is TGCAGTGCTCAGCCCCCGACTAGCGGGATAGGCGAGCAGTACTTC.

About this clonotype itself: Germline and junction disagree at one end, which may indicate a read error. The J gene is TRBJ1-4, the V gene TRBV4-1, with 7 bases fitting TRBD1. The CDR3 has 15 residues. CDR1 is MGHRA, CDR2 YSYEKL, per germline. The CDR3 reads CAGSHPDRDSEKLFF. The CDR3 DNA is TGCGCCGGCAGCCACCCTGACAGGGATTCGGAGAAACTGTTTTTT.

This clonotype was detected ten times or more. This sequence joins TRBV12-3 or TRBV12-4 and TRBJ1-1; TRBD1 matches at 7 bases. The CDR3 spans 13 residues. With 8 bases clipped from V and 4 bases from J, the junction kept 7 bases outside the gene matches. CDR3 DNA: TGTGCCAGCGGTTACAGGGGAGGCACTGAAGCTTTCTTT. This gives the protein CASGYRGGTEAFF.

The chain carries TRBV7-9 and TRBJ1-2; D possibly corresponds to TRBD1 (5 bases). The CDR3 loop spans 14 amino acids. Trimming removed 3 bases from V and 4 bases from J, with 12 bases in between. Germline V gives CDR1 SEHNR, CDR2 FQNEAQ (reference sequence). For the CDR3, the DNA is TGTGCCAGCAGCTTGACGGACACCGTCTATGGCTACACCTTC. This translates into CASSLTDTVYGYTF.

The chain uses TRBV11-2 and TRBJ1-5, with D tentatively TRBD1 (5 bases). The V gene's germline CDR1 is SGHAT and CDR2 FQNNGV. The CDR3 sequence is 14 residues long. Trimming took off 4 bases at V and 8 bases at J, with 15 bases between the two ends. CDR3 sequence (DNA): TGTGCCAGCAGCTCGACAGAGAGAAATAAGCCCCAGCATTTT. It translates to CASSSTERNKPQHF.

V and J are TRBV12-3 or TRBV12-4 and TRBJ2-3; 11 nucleotides line up with TRBD2. The CDR3 extends over 14 amino acids. V lost 2 bases to trimming and J lost 6 bases; unmatched junction nucleotides: 1. CDR3 sequence: CASSLPSGRDTQYF. The CDR3 DNA is TGTGCCAGCAGTTTACCTAGCGGGAGGGATACGCAGTATTTT.

The J gene is TRBJ2-5, the V gene TRBV10-3; TRBD1 aligns across 9 bases. CDR3 size: 14 residues. V lost 6 bases, J lost 5 bases, and 7 bases stayed unmatched. CDR1 and CDR2 (germline): ENHRY, SYGVKD. The CDR3 spells CAISPGTGLETQYF. The CDR3, as DNA: TGTGCCATCAGCCCCGGGACAGGGTTGGAGACCCAGTACTTC.

This clonotype has a count of ten or more. This chain's CDR3 is CASSDQHEKLFF. The DNA of the CDR3 is TGTGCCAGCAGTGATCAGCATGAAAAACTGTTTTTT. V and J are TRBV2 and TRBJ1-4; D is ambiguous. Germline V gene data show CDR1 as SNHLY and CDR2 as FYNNEI. Trimming pared 3 bases from V and 6 bases from J, leaving 5 bases between. This CDR3 contains 12 residues.

The rearrangement links TRBV20-1 to TRBJ2-1; D uncertain. This CDR3 has 11 amino acids. The V end was cut by 4 bases, the J end by 7 bases, with 8 bases between. Looked up from germline, CDR1 is DFQATT and CDR2 is SNEGSKA (reference sequence). The DNA for the CDR3 is TGCAGTGCTATAATAATTAATGAGCAGTTCTTC. Protein product: CSAIIINEQFF.

In this sample, this clonotype turned up a few times. This may be a read error, as it is one base from a much larger clone. The V and J genes are TRBV6-1 and TRBJ1-1, with D perhaps TRBD1 (6 bases). This CDR3 region has 14 residues. Looked up from germline, CDR1 is MNHNS and CDR2 is SASEGT. The CDR3: CAISPKTGNTEAFF. CDR3 DNA: TGTGCCATCAGTCCAAAGACAGGGAACACTGAAGCTTTCTTT.

This clonotype was detected once. The chain uses TRBV7-2 and TRBJ2-1; 10 bases match TRBD2. The CDR3 runs to 15 residues. Germline-derived CDR1 and CDR2 are SGHTA and FQGNSA. Trimming at V came to 4 bases and at J to 8 bases, leaving 8 bases not matched to a gene. The CDR3 loop is CASSSGLAQGHEQFF. The CDR3 DNA reads TGTGCCAGCAGCTCGGGACTAGCGCAAGGCCATGAGCAGTTCTTC.

A single count supports this clonotype. A single base separates this from a much larger clone, so it may be a read error. The chain joins TRBV20-1 to TRBJ1-1; D is perhaps TRBD1 (5 bases). The CDR3 extends over 14 amino acids. CDR1 DFQATT and CDR2 SNEGSKA come from the germline V gene (reference sequence). V gave up 6 bases and J gave up 6 bases, with 20 bases separating them. The CDR3 protein is CSARTGKGASEAFF. CDR3 DNA sequence: TGCAGTGCACGGACCGGGAAAGGGGCTTCTGAAGCTTTCTTT.

With respect to this clonotype: This could be a read error, since a much larger clone is one nucleotide away. DNA for the CDR3: TGCAGTGCTAGGGGACTAGCGGGACACAATGAGCAGTCCTTC. Protein sequence: CSARGLAGHNEQSF. The J gene is TRBJ2-1, the V gene TRBV20-1; 13 bases are shared with TRBD2. The CDR3 is 14 residues long. Looked up from germline, CDR1 is DFQATT and CDR2 is SNEGSKA (reference sequence).

In this sample, this clonotype turned up many times. This chain connects TRBV28 to TRBJ1-2, with D possibly matching TRBD1 (6 bases). Germline loops: CDR1 MDHEN, CDR2 SYDVKM. This CDR3 contains 14 residues. V gave up 4 bases and J gave up 4 bases, with 13 bases separating them. DNA for the CDR3: TGTGCCAGCAGTTCCGTACAGGGCGGCTATGGCTACACCTTC. Protein: CASSSVQGGYGYTF.